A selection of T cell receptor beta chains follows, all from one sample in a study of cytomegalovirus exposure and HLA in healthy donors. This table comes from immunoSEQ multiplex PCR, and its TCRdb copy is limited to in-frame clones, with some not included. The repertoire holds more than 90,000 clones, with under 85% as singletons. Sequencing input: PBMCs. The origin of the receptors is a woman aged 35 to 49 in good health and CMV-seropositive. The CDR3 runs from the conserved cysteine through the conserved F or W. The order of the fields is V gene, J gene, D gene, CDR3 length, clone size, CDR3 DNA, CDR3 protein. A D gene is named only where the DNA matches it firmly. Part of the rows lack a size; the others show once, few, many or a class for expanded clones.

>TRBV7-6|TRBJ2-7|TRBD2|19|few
TGTGCCAGCAGCTTCTTCTCCTCAGCCGGACTAGCGGGAGTCTACGAGCAGTACTTC
CASSFFSSAGLAGVYEQYF
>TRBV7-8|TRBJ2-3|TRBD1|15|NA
TGTGCCAGCAGCCCCGGGACAGGGCTAACAGATACGCAGTATTTT
CASSPGTGLTDTQYF
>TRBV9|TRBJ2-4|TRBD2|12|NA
TGTGCCAGCAGCGCGTGGGAGGGAGAGCGGTACTTC
CASSAWEGERYF
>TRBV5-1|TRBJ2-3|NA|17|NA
TGCGCCAGCAGCAGAGCCCTACAGGGTTTTGGAGCAGATACGCAGTATTTT
CASSRALQGFGADTQYF
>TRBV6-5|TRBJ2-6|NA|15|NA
TGTGCCAGCAGTGTGGAGGACTCTGGGGCCAACGTCCTGACTTTC
CASSVEDSGANVLTF
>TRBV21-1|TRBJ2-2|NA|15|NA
TGTGCCAGCAGCGAACTACAGGGGGAGGGCGGGGAGCTGTTTTTT
CASSELQGEGGELFF
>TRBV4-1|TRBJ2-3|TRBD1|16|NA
TGCGCCAGCAGCCAGCTAGGGACAGGGATCACAGATACGCAGTATTTT
CASSQLGTGITDTQYF
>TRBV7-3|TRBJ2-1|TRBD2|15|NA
TGTGCCAGCAGCGCGGGACTAGCGGGCATCAATGAGCAGTTCTTC
CASSAGLAGINEQFF
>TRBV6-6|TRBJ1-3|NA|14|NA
TGTGCCAGCACCAACATTCAGGATGGAAACACCATATATTTT
CASTNIQDGNTIYF
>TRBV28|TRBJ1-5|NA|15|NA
TGTGCCAGCAGTTTAGGGGGGAATAGCAATCAGCCCCAGCATTTT
CASSLGGNSNQPQHF
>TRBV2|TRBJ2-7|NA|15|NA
TGTGCCAGCAGTGCCCCCCCGGCTAGCCTTTACGAGCAGTACTTC
CASSAPPASLYEQYF
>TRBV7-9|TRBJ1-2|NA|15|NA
TGTGCCAGCAGCTTAGGGCGGGGCACTAGCTATGGCTACACCTTC
CASSLGRGTSYGYTF
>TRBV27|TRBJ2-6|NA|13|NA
TGTGCCGCTGGGGGGACTGGGGCCAACGTCCTGACTTTC
CAAGGTGANVLTF
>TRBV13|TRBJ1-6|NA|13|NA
TGTGCCAGCAGCGCCGGGGTTCTTTCACCCCTCCACTTT
CASSAGVLSPLHF
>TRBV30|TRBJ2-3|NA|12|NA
TGTGCCTGGGAACAGGGAACGGATACGCAGTATTTT
CAWEQGTDTQYF
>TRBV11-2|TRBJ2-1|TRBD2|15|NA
TGTGCCAGCAGCGTTAGACTAGCGGTGAACAATGAGCAGTTCTTC
CASSVRLAVNNEQFF
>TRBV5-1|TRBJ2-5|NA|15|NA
TGCGCCAGCAGCTTGGAGGGGCATTTCCAAGAGACCCAGTACTTC
CASSLEGHFQETQYF
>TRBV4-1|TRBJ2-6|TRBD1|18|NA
TGCGCCAGCAGCAGAATCCGGGACAGGTATCCCGGGGCCAACGTCCTGACTTTC
CASSRIRDRYPGANVLTF
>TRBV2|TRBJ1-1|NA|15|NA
TGTGCCAGCAGGTTCAGGACAGCCCAGAACACTGAAGCTTTCTTT
CASRFRTAQNTEAFF
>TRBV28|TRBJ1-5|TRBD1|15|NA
TGTGCCAGCAGGCCGGGACAGGGAGGCAATCAGCCCCAGCATTTT
CASRPGQGGNQPQHF
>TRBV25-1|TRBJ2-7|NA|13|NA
TGTGCCAGCAGTGACCCCTGGGGGCGGGAGCAGTACTTC
CASSDPWGREQYF
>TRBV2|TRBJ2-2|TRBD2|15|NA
TGTGCCAGCAGTGCGCCACTAGCGGTTGGCGGGGAGCTGTTTTTT
CASSAPLAVGGELFF
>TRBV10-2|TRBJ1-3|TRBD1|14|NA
TGCGCCAGCAGTAGGGGACAGGACGGGAACACCATATATTTT
CASSRGQDGNTIYF
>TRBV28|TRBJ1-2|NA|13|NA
TGTGCCAGCACCCCGGGGGGGTGGGATGGCTACACCTTC
CASTPGGWDGYTF
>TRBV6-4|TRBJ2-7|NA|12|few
TGTGCCAGCAGTGGGGGGGCCTACGAGCAGTACTTC
CASSGGAYEQYF
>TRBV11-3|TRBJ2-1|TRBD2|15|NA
TGTGCCAGCAGCTTCGGAGCGGGAGGTGGGAATGAGCAGTTCTTC
CASSFGAGGGNEQFF
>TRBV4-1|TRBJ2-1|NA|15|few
TGCGCCAGCAGCCAACCCCTCGGGGGTCGCGGTGAGCAGTTCTTC
CASSQPLGGRGEQFF
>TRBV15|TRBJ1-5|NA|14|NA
TGTGCCACCAGCAGACAGGGCCCTAGTCAGCCCCAGCATTTT
CATSRQGPSQPQHF